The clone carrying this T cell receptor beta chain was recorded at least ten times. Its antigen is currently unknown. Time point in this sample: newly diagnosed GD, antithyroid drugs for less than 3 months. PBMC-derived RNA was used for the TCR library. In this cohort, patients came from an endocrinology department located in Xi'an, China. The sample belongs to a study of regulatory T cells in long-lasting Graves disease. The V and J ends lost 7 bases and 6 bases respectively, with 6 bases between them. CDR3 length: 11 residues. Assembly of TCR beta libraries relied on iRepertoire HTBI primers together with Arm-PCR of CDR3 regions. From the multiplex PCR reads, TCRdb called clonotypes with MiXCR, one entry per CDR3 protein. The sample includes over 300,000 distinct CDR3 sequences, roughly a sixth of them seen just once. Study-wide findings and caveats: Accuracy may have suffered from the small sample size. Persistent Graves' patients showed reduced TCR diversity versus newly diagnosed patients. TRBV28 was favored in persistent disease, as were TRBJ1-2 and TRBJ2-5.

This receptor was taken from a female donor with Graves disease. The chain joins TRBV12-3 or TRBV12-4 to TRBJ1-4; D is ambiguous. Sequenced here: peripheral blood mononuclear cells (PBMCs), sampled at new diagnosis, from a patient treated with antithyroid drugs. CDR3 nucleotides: TGTGCCAGCACTAAAGATGAAAAACTGTTTTTT. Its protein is CASTKDEKLFF.